This T cell receptor beta chain was obtained from a study of blood T cell repertoires in COVID-19. Overall study: COVID-19 samples from acute and convalescent phases originated in the United States, Italy and Spain.

This CDR3 contains 14 residues. The germline V gene encodes CDR1 SNHLY and CDR2 FYNNEI. V dropped 2 bases and J dropped 3 bases, with 9 bases sitting between them. In the authors' methods: It was from reference gene primer amplification that nucleated cell counts were estimated. Clones were read by immunoSEQ multiplex PCR, and TCRdb kept only the in-frame ones, dropping some. The DNA was the basis for D and trimming; V, J and clone size are from that table. This sample carries under 250,000 clones, approximately 84% of them seen once, and the ten largest clones take 7.9%. This chain links TRBV2 with TRBJ2-3; D remains ambiguous. Material for sequencing was peripheral blood. This sequence originates from an elderly woman with acute or convalescent COVID-19. DNA of the CDR3: TGTGCCAGCAGTGAATATGCGAGGACAGATACGCAGTATTTT. Translating it yields CASSEYARTDTQYF.